The 11 T cell receptor beta chains below were found in one sample sequenced in a study of technical replicates of blood from several donors. The table came from immunoSEQ multiplex PCR; TCRdb's copy has only in-frame clones and leaves some out. The sample has about 97,000 clones, about 95% seen once. The sample comprised T cells isolated from PBMCs. The receptors originated from a human donor in good health.

The chain's CDR3 is CATSRDAGGLLDSVEQYF. The CDR3 bases are TGTGCCACCAGCAGAGATGCAGGGGGGTTGCTAGATTCCGTCGAGCAGTACTTC. The chain couples TRBV15 to TRBJ2-7, with D possibly being TRBD1 (7 bases). The CDR3 has 18 residues. Germline CDR1 LNHNV, CDR2 YYDKDF (reference sequence). Trimming took off 0 bases at V and 6 bases at J, with 24 bases between the two ends.

The chain couples TRBV6-1 to TRBJ2-7; 11 nucleotides align to TRBD1. The J segment lost 0 bases and the V segment lost 7 bases, leaving 2 bases of the junction unmatched. The CDR3 has 14 residues. From germline, CDR1 is MNHNS and CDR2 SASEGT. In DNA form, the CDR3 reads TGTGCCAGCATTGGGACAGGGGGCTCCTACGAGCAGTACTTC. It specifies CASIGTGGSYEQYF.

This clone was detected only once. The rearrangement joins TRBV5-1 to TRBJ1-6; tentative D call: TRBD1 (6 bases). Trimming took 0 bases from V and 5 from J, leaving 12 bases between them. Looked up from germline, CDR1 is SGHRS and CDR2 is YFSETQ. The CDR3 totals 16 residues. In nucleotides, the CDR3 is TGCGCCAGCAGCTTGGATGTAGGACAGAATAATTCACCCCTCCACTTT. As protein: CASSLDVGQNNSPLHF.

The V gene is TRBV6-5, the J gene TRBJ1-6; D gene uncertain. V lost 2 bases and J lost 13, with 12 bases in between. Germline V gives CDR1 MNHEY, CDR2 SVGAGI. The CDR3 is 13 residues long. Here the CDR3 reads CASSYEEGIPLHF. CDR3 sequence (DNA): TGTGCCAGCAGTTACGAAGAGGGAATCCCCCTCCACTTT.

V usage is TRBV28 and J usage is TRBJ1-1, with 8 bases lining up with TRBD1. Germline lookup yields CDR1 MDHEN and CDR2 SYDVKM. The CDR3 runs to 17 residues. V lost 1 base, J lost 2 bases, and 9 bases stayed unmatched. CDR3 sequence reads: CASSLLFRGLYNTEAFF. CDR3 nucleotide sequence: TGTGCCAGCAGTTTATTATTCAGGGGGCTCTACAACACTGAAGCTTTCTTT.

The V gene is TRBV19, the J gene TRBJ1-4, with D perhaps TRBD1 (5 bases). The germline gives CDR1 LNHDA, CDR2 SQIVND (reference sequence). The CDR3 extends over 14 amino acids. The V and J ends lost 6 bases and 2 bases respectively, with 10 bases between them. CDR3 amino acids: CASSSTATNEKLFF. The CDR3 DNA follows: TGTGCCAGTAGCTCGACAGCTACTAATGAAAAACTGTTTTTT.

The chain combines TRBV7-3 with TRBJ2-1; weak D call: TRBD2 (6 bases). Per germline, CDR1 SGHTA and CDR2 FQGTGA. There are 15 residues in the CDR3. Trimming removed 4 bases at V and 4 bases at J, with 14 bases between. CDR3 residues: CASSYPGLAYNEQFF. Written as DNA, the CDR3 is TGTGCCAGCAGCTACCCGGGACTGGCGTACAATGAGCAGTTCTTC.

The chain is built from TRBV19 and TRBJ1-5; the D is unclear. Per germline, CDR1 LNHDA and CDR2 SQIVND (reference sequence). V was clipped by 4 bases and J by 6 bases, with 7 bases between them. The CDR3 sequence is 12 residues long. CDR3 bases: TGTGCCAGTAGTACGCTAATTCAGCCCCAGCATTTT. Protein: CASSTLIQPQHF. Combining the CDR3 with reference TRBV19 and TRBJ1-5 gives the whole variable domain DGGITQSPKYLFRKEGQNVTLSCEQNLNHDAMYWYRQDPGQGLRLIYYSQIVNDFQKGDIAEGYSVSREKKESFPLTVTSAQKNPTAFYLCASSTLIQPQHFGDGTRLSIL.

The chain uses TRBV27 and TRBJ1-4, with a possible D match to TRBD1 (5 bases). Trimming removed 4 bases at V and 8 bases at J, with 14 bases between. CDR1 is MNHEY, CDR2 SMNVEV, per germline (reference sequence). The CDR3 contains 14 residues. CDR3 protein: CASSSGLSWEKLFF. The CDR3 nucleotides are TGTGCCAGCAGTTCGGGACTGAGCTGGGAAAAACTGTTTTTT.

The V call is TRBV28, the J call TRBJ2-3; 15 bases line up with TRBD2. The CDR3 contains 20 residues. Germline values: CDR1 MDHEN, CDR2 SYDVKM. Trimming took 6 bases from V and 5 from J; bases not matched to a gene: 18. CDR3 protein: CASRAEVVRTSGRARDTQYF. In DNA form, the CDR3 reads TGTGCCAGCAGAGCAGAGGTAGTAAGGACTAGCGGGAGGGCCCGAGATACGCAGTATTTT.

This clone was seen a handful of times. The J gene is TRBJ2-7, the V gene TRBV25-1, with 11 bases that match TRBD2. The ends lost 6 bases at V and 0 bases at J; junction bases unmatched: 7. CDR3 length: 16 residues. The germline CDR1 and CDR2 sequences are MGHDK and SYGVNS. CDR3 sequence reads: CASSPLTSGSSYEQYF. In nucleotides, the CDR3 is TGTGCCAGCAGCCCGCTTACTAGCGGGAGCTCCTACGAGCAGTACTTC.